This TCR beta chain stems from a study of cytomegalovirus exposure and HLA in healthy donors. Study-wide results and limits: One variant, a missense change in DCLRE1C, was linked in a later analysis to TCR beta V- and J-gene trimming. In a later analysis, across HLA loci, associated TCR counts were highest for DRB1, lowest for HLA-C.

Regarding this clone: The antigen remains undetermined.

Unmatched junction bases numbered 9, after V lost 6 bases and J lost 5 bases. CDR1 is LNHDA and CDR2 is SQIVND in the germline V gene (reference sequence). This CDR3 has 17 residues. PCR amplification relied on 60 Vbeta primers (plus 13 Jbeta primers). This table comes from immunoSEQ multiplex PCR, and its TCRdb copy is limited to in-frame clones, with some not included. Among under 85,000 clones listed, 68% were seen once. Sequencing was done on a sample of PBMCs. The gene calls are TRBV19 and TRBJ2-5; 16 nucleotides agree with TRBD2. The sequence was obtained from a woman in her 30s in good health and CMV-seronegative. DNA of the CDR3: TGTGCCAGTAGCCCCGGGACTAGCGGGGGGGCGTCCGAGACCCAGTACTTC. This gives the protein CASSPGTSGGASETQYF.